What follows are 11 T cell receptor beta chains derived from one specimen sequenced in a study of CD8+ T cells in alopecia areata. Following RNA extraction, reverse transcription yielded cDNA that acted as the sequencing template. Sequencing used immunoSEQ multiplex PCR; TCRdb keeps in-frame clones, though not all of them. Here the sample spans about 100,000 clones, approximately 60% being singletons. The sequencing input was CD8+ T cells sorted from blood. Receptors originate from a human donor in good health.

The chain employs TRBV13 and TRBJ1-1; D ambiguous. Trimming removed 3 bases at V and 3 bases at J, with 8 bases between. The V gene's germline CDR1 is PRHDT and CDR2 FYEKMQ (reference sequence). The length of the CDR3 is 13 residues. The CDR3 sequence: CASSFSQYTEAFF. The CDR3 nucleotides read TGTGCCAGCAGCTTTAGCCAGTACACTGAAGCTTTCTTT.

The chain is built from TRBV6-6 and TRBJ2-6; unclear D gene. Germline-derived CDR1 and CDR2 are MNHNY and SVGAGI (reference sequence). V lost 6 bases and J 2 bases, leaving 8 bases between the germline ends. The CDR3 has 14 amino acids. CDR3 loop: CASSALPGANVLTF. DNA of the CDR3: TGTGCCAGCAGCGCCCTCCCTGGGGCCAACGTCCTGACTTTC.

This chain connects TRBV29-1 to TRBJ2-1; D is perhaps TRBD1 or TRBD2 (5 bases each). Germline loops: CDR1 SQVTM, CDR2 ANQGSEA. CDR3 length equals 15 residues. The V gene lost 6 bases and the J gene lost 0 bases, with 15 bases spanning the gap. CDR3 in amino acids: CSVAMGESSYNEQFF. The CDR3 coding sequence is TGCAGCGTCGCTATGGGGGAAAGCTCCTACAATGAGCAGTTCTTC.

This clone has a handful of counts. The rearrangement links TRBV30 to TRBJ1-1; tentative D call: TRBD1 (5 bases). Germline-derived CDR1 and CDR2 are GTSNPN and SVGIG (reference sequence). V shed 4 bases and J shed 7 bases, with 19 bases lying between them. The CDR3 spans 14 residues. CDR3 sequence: CAWTKRQGRGEAFF. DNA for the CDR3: TGTGCCTGGACAAAGCGGCAGGGTAGAGGTGAAGCTTTCTTT.

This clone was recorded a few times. The CDR3 loop is CASSPDRVGTYGYTF. The CDR3 nucleotides read TGCGCCAGCAGCCCGGACAGGGTTGGCACATATGGCTACACCTTC. The chain combines TRBV5-1 with TRBJ1-2; 8 nucleotides line up with TRBD1. Germline V gene sequence: CDR1 SGHRS, CDR2 YFSETQ. CDR3 length equals 15 residues. J lost 5 bases, V lost 4 bases, and 10 bases had no gene match. Full variable domain (rest looked up from reference TRBV5-1 and TRBJ1-2): KAGVTQTPRYLIKTRGQQVTLSCSPISGHRSVSWYQQTPGQGLQFLFEYFSETQRNKGNFPGRFSGRQFSNSRSEMNVSTLELGDSALYLCASSPDRVGTYGYTFGSGTRLTVV.

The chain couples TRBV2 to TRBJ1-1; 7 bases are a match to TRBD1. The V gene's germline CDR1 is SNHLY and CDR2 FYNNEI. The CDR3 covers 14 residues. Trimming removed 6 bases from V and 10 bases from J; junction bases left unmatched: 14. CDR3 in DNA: TGTGCCAGCAGCTCGGACAGGTGGGGGGGAGGAGCTTTCTTT. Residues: CASSSDRWGGGAFF.

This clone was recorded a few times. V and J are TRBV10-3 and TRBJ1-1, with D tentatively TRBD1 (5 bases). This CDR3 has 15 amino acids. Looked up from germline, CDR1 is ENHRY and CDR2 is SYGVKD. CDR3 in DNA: TGTGCAAATGGGGGTATAATCGGCTCTTGCACTGAAGCTTTCTTT. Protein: CANGGIIGSCTEAFF.

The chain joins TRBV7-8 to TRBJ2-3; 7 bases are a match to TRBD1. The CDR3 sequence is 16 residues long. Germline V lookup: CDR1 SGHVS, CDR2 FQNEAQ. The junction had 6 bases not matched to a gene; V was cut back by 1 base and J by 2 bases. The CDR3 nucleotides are TGTGCCAGCAGCTTAGTACCCAGGGGGAACACAGATACGCAGTATTTT. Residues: CASSLVPRGNTDTQYF.

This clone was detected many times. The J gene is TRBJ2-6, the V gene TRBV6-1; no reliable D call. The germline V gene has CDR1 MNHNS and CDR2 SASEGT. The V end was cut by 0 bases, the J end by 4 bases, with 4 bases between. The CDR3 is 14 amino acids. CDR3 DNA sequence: TGTGCCAGCAGTGAAGCAGGCGGGGCCAACGTCCTGACTTTC. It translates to CASSEAGGANVLTF.

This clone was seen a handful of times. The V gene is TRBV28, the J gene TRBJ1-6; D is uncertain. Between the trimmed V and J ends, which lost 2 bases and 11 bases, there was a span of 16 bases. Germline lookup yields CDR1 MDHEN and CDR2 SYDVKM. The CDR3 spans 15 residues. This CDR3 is CASSLHSRTLTPLHF. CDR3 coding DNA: TGTGCCAGCAGTTTACACAGTCGAACCCTAACACCCCTCCACTTT.

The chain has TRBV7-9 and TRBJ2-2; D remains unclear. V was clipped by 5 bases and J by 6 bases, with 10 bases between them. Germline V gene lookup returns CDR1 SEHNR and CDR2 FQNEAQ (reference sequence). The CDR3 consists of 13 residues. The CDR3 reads CASSAGLAGELFF. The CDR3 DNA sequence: TGTGCCAGCAGCGCCGGGCTAGCCGGGGAGCTGTTTTTT.